These 21 T cell receptor beta chains were sequenced from one sample in a study of blood T cell repertoires in COVID-19. Clones were sequenced by immunoSEQ multiplex PCR, and TCRdb holds only the in-frame ones, with some missing. The sample shows 350,000 to 400,000 clones, approximately 88% of them seen only once. Sequenced: PBMCs or T cells enriched from blood (not recorded which). Source of these receptors: a woman in her twenties or thirties with acute COVID-19.

The V and J genes are TRBV5-1 and TRBJ2-5; TRBD2 might be the D (6 bases). Looked up from germline, CDR1 is SGHRS and CDR2 is YFSETQ. This CDR3 region has 14 residues. V was shortened by 0 bases and J by 4 bases, with 10 bases between the two germline ends. The CDR3 DNA is TGCGCCAGCAGCTTGGCCGTAGCGGCAGAGACCCAGTACTTC. This codes for CASSLAVAAETQYF.

The rearrangement links TRBV3-1 (or the pseudogene TRBV3-2) to TRBJ1-3; 8 bases are shared with TRBD1. The J segment lost 4 bases and the V segment lost 3 bases, leaving 5 bases of the junction unmatched. The CDR3 contains 15 residues. Germline V CDR1 and CDR2: LGHDT, YNNKEL (reference sequence). CDR3 sequence: CASSQDRVSGNTIYF. The CDR3, as DNA: TGTGCCAGCAGCCAGGACAGGGTGTCCGGAAACACCATATATTTT.

The chain joins TRBV5-5 to TRBJ1-3; TRBD1 might be the D (6 bases). Between the trimmed V and J ends, which lost 6 bases and 4 bases, there was a span of 17 bases. This CDR3 has 15 residues. Germline assignment: CDR1 SGHKS and CDR2 YYEKEE (reference sequence). CDR3 DNA: TGTGCCAGCACCCGGGAGGGGGGATACGGAAACACCATATATTTT. The encoded protein is CASTREGGYGNTIYF.

This chain links TRBV9 with TRBJ2-1; TRBD1 agrees at 10 bases. CDR3 length: 15 residues. The germline gives CDR1 SGDLS, CDR2 YYNGEE. Losses at the gene ends were 0 bases for V and 6 bases for J; bases not matched to a gene: 3. This CDR3 reads CASSVVGQGSNEQFF. The CDR3 DNA reads as TGTGCCAGCAGCGTAGTGGGACAGGGGAGCAATGAGCAGTTCTTC.

This chain connects TRBV7-6 to TRBJ1-5; D is unclear. V lost 0 bases and J 4 bases, leaving 10 bases between the germline ends. The CDR3 extends over 15 amino acids. In germline, CDR1 is SGHVS, CDR2 FNYEAQ. The CDR3 DNA reads TGTGCCAGCAGCTTAGCGGCCGGAGGTAATCAGCCCCAGCATTTT. Encoded protein: CASSLAAGGNQPQHF.

The V and J genes are TRBV7-2 and TRBJ2-7, with 9 bases aligning to TRBD1. After removal of 4 bases from V and 5 bases from J, the junction contained 12 bases not matched to a gene. The CDR3 totals 16 residues. Per germline, CDR1 SGHTA and CDR2 FQGNSA. CDR3: CASSSARGDRANEQYF. The DNA for the CDR3 is TGTGCCAGCAGCTCCGCGAGAGGGGACAGGGCGAACGAGCAGTACTTC.

Comments on this clone: Other DNA sequences in this sample translate to the same CDR3. This chain connects TRBV12-3 or TRBV12-4 to TRBJ1-1, with no clear D. This CDR3 region has 13 residues. Trimming removed 3 bases from V and 2 bases from J, with 7 bases in between. The DNA of the CDR3 is TGTGCCAGCAGTTTTGCAGGAAACACTGAAGCTTTCTTT. It is translated as CASSFAGNTEAFF.

Regarding this clone: Other DNA variants within this sample encode the same CDR3. The V call is TRBV7-8, the J call TRBJ1-3; D unclear. The CDR3 sequence is 13 residues long. CDR1 is SGHVS, CDR2 FQNEAQ, per germline. V lost 5 bases to trimming and J lost 0 bases, with 5 bases between them. CDR3 region: CASSLHSGNTIYF. The CDR3 DNA reads TGTGCCAGCAGCCTACACTCTGGAAACACCATATATTTT.

The chain joins TRBV7-8 to TRBJ1-5, with D uncertain. The CDR3 loop spans 13 amino acids. Trimming stripped 0 bases from V and 5 bases from J, with 5 bases between. The germline gives CDR1 SGHVS, CDR2 FQNEAQ. CDR3 nucleotide sequence: TGTGCCAGCAGCTTAGCGGGCGATCAGCCCCAGCATTTT. This translates into CASSLAGDQPQHF.

The chain employs TRBV6-5 and TRBJ1-4, with D possibly being TRBD1 (6 bases). V was pared by 0 bases and J by 8 bases, with 10 bases between. The V gene's germline CDR1 is MNHEY and CDR2 SVGAGI. CDR3 size: 14 residues. CDR3 amino acids: CASSYSGAGEKLFF. In DNA form, the CDR3 reads TGTGCCAGCAGTTACTCGGGGGCCGGGGAAAAACTGTTTTTT.

The V gene is TRBV12-3 or TRBV12-4, the J gene TRBJ2-1; D possibly corresponds to TRBD2 (6 bases). The V and J ends lost 7 bases and 4 bases respectively, with 11 bases between them. CDR3 size: 13 residues. The CDR3 DNA follows: TGTGCCAGCAAAAGGGACTTTTACAATGAGCAGTTCTTC. Amino acids: CASKRDFYNEQFF.

This clone was detected only once. This chain joins TRBV18 and TRBJ1-5; 7 bases align to TRBD1. Trimming removed 2 bases from V and 5 bases from J; junction bases left unmatched: 3. CDR3 size: 14 residues. CDR1 and CDR2 from the germline V gene are KGHSH and LQKENI. The CDR3 region is CASSPEQGYQPQHF. DNA of the CDR3: TGTGCCAGCTCACCAGAACAGGGGTATCAGCCCCAGCATTTT.

The gene calls are TRBV5-1 and TRBJ1-4; TRBD1 matches at 9 bases. With 3 bases clipped from V and 8 bases from J, the junction kept 5 bases outside the gene matches. This CDR3 has 14 residues. Germline-derived CDR1 and CDR2 are SGHRS and YFSETQ. CDR3 sequence reads: CASSSGTGYEKLFF. The DNA for the CDR3 is TGCGCCAGCAGCTCCGGGACAGGGTACGAAAAACTGTTTTTT.

The gene calls are TRBV19 and TRBJ2-7, with D possibly matching TRBD1 (6 bases). The length of the CDR3 is 14 residues. CDR1 is LNHDA and CDR2 is SQIVND in the germline V gene (reference sequence). V was pared by 5 bases and J by 1 base, with 12 bases between. The CDR3 DNA sequence: TGTGCCAGTAGTCCCTCGACAGGTTCCTACGAGCAGTACTTC. Its protein product is CASSPSTGSYEQYF.

This chain links TRBV9 with TRBJ2-1, with 9 bases identical to TRBD2. There are 16 residues in the CDR3. Germline CDR1 and CDR2: SGDLS and YYNGEE. The J segment lost 6 bases and the V segment lost 3 bases, leaving 10 bases of the junction unmatched. Here the CDR3 reads CASSAPASGDPNEQFF. The CDR3 nucleotides are TGTGCCAGCAGCGCCCCCGCTAGCGGGGACCCCAATGAGCAGTTCTTC. Full variable domain (outside the CDR3, taken from reference TRBV9 and TRBJ2-1): DSGVTQTPKHLITATGQRVTLRCSPRSGDLSVYWYQQSLDQGLQFLIQYYNGEERAKGNILERFSAQQFPDLHSELNLSSLELGDSALYFCASSAPASGDPNEQFFGPGTRLTVL.

The chain employs TRBV10-3 and TRBJ1-5; tentatively, D is TRBD1 (5 bases). The CDR3 has 13 residues. V dropped 6 bases and J dropped 1 base, with 7 bases sitting between them. Germline V gene data show CDR1 as ENHRY and CDR2 as SYGVKD. Written as DNA, the CDR3 is TGTGCCATCAGCCCAGGGAGCAATCAGCCCCAGCATTTT. Its protein is CAISPGSNQPQHF.

This rearrangement joins TRBV28 to TRBJ1-6; D possibly corresponds to TRBD1 (5 bases). CDR1 and CDR2 (germline): MDHEN, SYDVKM. Trimming took off 1 base at V and 10 bases at J, with 11 bases between the two ends. This CDR3 region has 14 residues. This chain's CDR3 is CASSLSGVRSPLHF. CDR3 DNA sequence: TGTGCCAGCAGTTTATCGGGGGTACGATCACCCCTCCACTTT. Looking up the rest from reference TRBV28 and TRBJ1-6 gives the full variable domain: DVKVTQSSRYLVKRTGEKVFLECVQDMDHENMFWYRQDPGLGLRLIYFSYDVKMKEKGDIPEGYSVSREKKERFSLILESASTNQTSMYLCASSLSGVRSPLHFGNGTRLTVT.

In this sample, this clone turned up once. This chain joins TRBV9 and TRBJ1-6; no firm D call. The CDR3 consists of 15 residues. Per the germline V gene, CDR1 is SGDLS and CDR2 is YYNGEE. Trimming stripped 4 bases from V and 5 bases from J, with 13 bases between. The CDR3 spells CASSRLFSNNSPLHF. CDR3 in DNA: TGTGCCAGCAGCCGACTGTTTTCCAATAATTCACCCCTCCACTTT.

The chain carries TRBV19 and TRBJ1-3; D not resolved. With 8 bases removed from V and 0 bases from J, the gap between germline ends came to 11 bases. Germline loops: CDR1 LNHDA, CDR2 SQIVND (reference sequence). The CDR3 is made up of 14 amino acids. Here the CDR3 DNA reads TGTGCCAGTCTTTCAGACAACTCTGGAAACACCATATATTTT. The encoded protein is CASLSDNSGNTIYF.

The CDR3 sequence is CSATGESNQPQHF. Written as DNA, the CDR3 is TGCAGCGCGACAGGGGAAAGCAATCAGCCCCAGCATTTT. This sequence joins TRBV29-1 and TRBJ1-5; 8 bases agree with TRBD1. The germline CDR1 and CDR2 sequences are SQVTM and ANQGSEA. Losses at the gene ends were 7 bases for V and 1 base for J; bases not matched to a gene: 3. This CDR3 has 13 residues.

The rearrangement uses TRBV19 and TRBJ2-4; TRBD2 matches 8 bases. The CDR3 totals 16 residues. Trimming took 6 bases from V and 3 from J; bases not matched to a gene: 10. Germline V gene lookup returns CDR1 LNHDA and CDR2 SQIVND (reference sequence). CDR3 coding DNA: TGTGCCAGTAGGGGAAAGGCGGGGGGTGACAAAAACATTCAGTACTTC. Translated, it gives CASRGKAGGDKNIQYF. The variable domain in full, completed from reference TRBV19 and TRBJ2-4, reads DGGITQSPKYLFRKEGQNVTLSCEQNLNHDAMYWYRQDPGQGLRLIYYSQIVNDFQKGDIAEGYSVSREKKESFPLTVTSAQKNPTAFYLCASRGKAGGDKNIQYFGAGTRLSVL.